This entry describes one TCR beta chain. What it binds is unknown. The sample belongs to a study of graft-versus-host responses after intestinal transplantation. The CDR3 contains 19 residues. Per germline, CDR1 MDHEN and CDR2 SYDVKM. V lost 6 bases, J lost 0 bases, and 26 bases lay in between. TCRdb's copy holds only in-frame clones and misses some; the assay was immunoSEQ multiplex PCR. In the table there are 84,000 or so clones, about nine tenths of which are singletons. The J gene is TRBJ1-1, the V gene TRBV28, with D possibly matching TRBD1 (5 bases). The sample consisted of unstimulated CD8+ T cells sorted from spleen or lymph node cells, taken before transplant. The TCR was taken from a human donor who was the organ donor for an intestinal transplant. CDR3 coding DNA: TGTGCCAGCAGGGGGACGGACGGACCAGCATATTACATGAACACTGAAGCTTTCTTT. Translating gives CASRGTDGPAYYMNTEAFF.